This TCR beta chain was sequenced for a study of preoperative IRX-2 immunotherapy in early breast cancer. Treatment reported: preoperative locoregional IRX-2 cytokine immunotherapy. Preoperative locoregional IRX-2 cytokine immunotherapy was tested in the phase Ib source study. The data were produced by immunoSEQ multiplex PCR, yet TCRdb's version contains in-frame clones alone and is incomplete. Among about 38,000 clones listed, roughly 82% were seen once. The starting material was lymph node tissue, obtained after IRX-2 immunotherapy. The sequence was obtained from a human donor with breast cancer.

The DNA for the CDR3 is TGTGCCAGCAGCCAAACTGGACTCCTCACAGATACGCAGTATTTT. It specifies CASSQTGLLTDTQYF. The chain links TRBV11-3 to TRBJ2-3; D might be TRBD2 (5 bases). From germline, CDR1 is SGHNT and CDR2 YENEEA. Trimming left V 5 bases short and J 2 bases short, with 14 bases between. The CDR3 has 15 residues.